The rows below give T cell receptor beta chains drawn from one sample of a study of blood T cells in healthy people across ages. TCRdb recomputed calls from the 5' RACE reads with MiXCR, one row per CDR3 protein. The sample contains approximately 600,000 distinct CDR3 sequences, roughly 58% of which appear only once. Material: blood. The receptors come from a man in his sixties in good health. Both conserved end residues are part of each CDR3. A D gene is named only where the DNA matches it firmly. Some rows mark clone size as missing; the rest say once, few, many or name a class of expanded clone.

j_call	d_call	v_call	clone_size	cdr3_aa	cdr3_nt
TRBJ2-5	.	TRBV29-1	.	CSVEGGGQGSGSYF	TGCAGCGTTGAAGGGGGAGGGCAGGGGAGCGGGTCGTACTTC
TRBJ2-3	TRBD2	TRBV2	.	CASSNQLAGYTQYF	TGTGCCAGCAGCAATCAGCTAGCGGGGTATACGCAGTATTTT
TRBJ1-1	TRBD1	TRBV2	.	CASVSTGRNTEAFF	TGTGCCAGCGTATCGACAGGGCGGAACACTGAAGCTTTCTTT
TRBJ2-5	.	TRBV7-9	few	CASSSHEGAETQYF	TGTGCCAGCAGCTCTCACGAAGGGGCAGAGACCCAGTACTTC
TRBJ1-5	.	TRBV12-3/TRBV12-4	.	CASSPSGGRSNQPQHF	TGTGCCAGCAGTCCCTCGGGGGGCAGGAGCAATCAGCCCCAGCATTTT
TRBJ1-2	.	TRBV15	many	CATSRDSYYGYTF	TGTGCCACCAGCAGAGATTCTTACTATGGCTACACCTTC
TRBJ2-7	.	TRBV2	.	CASKVSGANSYEQYF	TGTGCCAGCAAGGTATCAGGGGCTAACTCCTACGAGCAGTACTTC
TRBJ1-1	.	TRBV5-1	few	CASSLYGSGGENTEAFF	TGCGCCAGCAGCTTGTATGGGTCCGGGGGCGAGAACACTGAAGCTTTCTTT
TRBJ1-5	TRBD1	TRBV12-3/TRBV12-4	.	CASSLSGQGSDQPQHF	TGTGCCAGCAGTTTATCGGGACAGGGGTCAGATCAGCCCCAGCATTTT
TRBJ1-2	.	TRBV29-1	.	CSAARGYGYTF	TGCAGCGCCGCGCGTGGTTATGGCTACACCTTC